At least ten counts were recorded for the clone carrying this TCR beta chain. This sample was taken from a study of blood T cell repertoires in COVID-19. Turning to the study itself: T cells, B-cell-depleted T cells, or PBMCs supplied cDNA or gDNA.

Authors' methods: Nucleated cell counts were estimated from reference gene primer amplification. Assay used: immunoSEQ multiplex PCR; TCRdb lists only in-frame clones, some missing. Clone size and V and J calls were adopted from that table, with D and trimming inferred from the DNA. The sample includes over 250,000 clones, about 85% seen only once; the top ten take roughly 15%. CDR3 length equals 14 residues. The V end was cut by 3 bases, the J end by 4 bases, with 9 bases between. In germline, CDR1 is MDHEN, CDR2 SYDVKM. The sample comprised peripheral blood. V usage is TRBV28 and J usage is TRBJ1-4, with D hard to call. The TCR originated in a human donor in a cohort sampled during active COVID-19. The CDR3 here is CASSLGSLNEKLFF. The CDR3 DNA reads as TGTGCCAGCAGTTTGGGCAGCCTTAATGAAAAACTGTTTTTT.